The sequence of this TCR beta chain was determined in a study of regulatory T cells in long-lasting Graves disease. The J segment lost 7 bases and the V segment lost 1 base, leaving 9 bases of the junction unmatched. Germline CDR1 reads LGHDT; CDR2 reads YNNKEL (reference sequence). The CDR3 has 17 residues. Documented time point: persistent/refractory GD, antithyroid drugs over 5 years with positive TRAb. With RNA extracted from PBMCs as input, the TCR library was made. The patients were enrolled through endocrinology in Xi'an, China. CDR3-region Arm-PCR and iRepertoire HTBI primers produced the TCR beta libraries. TCRdb independently ran MiXCR on the multiplex PCR reads; one entry per CDR3 protein. The sample includes a few hundred thousand distinct CDR3 sequences, roughly a quarter of them seen just once.

The chain carries TRBV3-1 and TRBJ2-2; 10 bases match TRBD2. The sample here was peripheral blood mononuclear cells (PBMCs), taken when the disease was refractory, from a patient treated with antithyroid drugs. This clonotype was obtained from a female donor with Graves disease. CDR3 region: CASSQVLSGRAHGELFF. CDR3 bases: TGTGCCAGCAGCCAAGTGTTGAGCGGGAGGGCCCACGGGGAGCTGTTTTTT.